This is a list of T cell receptor beta chains from one sample in a study of human T cells and chemical hapten exposure. In TCRdb, the RACE reads were re-called with MiXCR into one record per CDR3 protein. The sample carries 80,000 to 100,000 distinct CDR3 sequences, around 25% recorded once. This material consisted of whole blood, taken in connection with sensitization to the hapten diphenylcyclopropenone (DPC). The source of these receptors is a middle-aged man with alopecia areata. Some clones in this sample may be carry-over from other donors' samples. Both conserved end residues are part of each CDR3. D genes are given only for firm matches. Clone size appears in some rows only: once, few, many, or a class for an expanded clone.

TRBD1 TRBJ2-7 - TRBV20-1 CSARGRQGTGNEQYF TGCAGTGCTAGAGGGAGACAGGGGACGGGCAACGAGCAGTACTTC
- TRBJ2-5 few TRBV5-1 CASSLGRSQETQYF TGCGCCAGCAGCTTGGGCCGGAGCCAAGAGACCCAGTACTTC
TRBD1 TRBJ1-1 few TRBV29-1 CSVERTGADTEAFF TGCAGCGTTGAAAGGACAGGGGCGGACACTGAAGCTTTCTTT
- TRBJ1-6 - TRBV6-2/TRBV6-3 CASSYGDRNSPLHF TGTGCCAGCAGTTACGGAGACAGGAATTCACCCCTCCACTTT
TRBD2 TRBJ2-5 - TRBV4-1 CASSTLAGGKYQETQYF TGCGCCAGCAGCACATTAGCGGGAGGGAAGTACCAAGAGACCCAGTACTTC
- TRBJ2-3 - TRBV30 CAWSGGSADTQYF TGTGCCTGGAGTGGAGGGTCGGCAGATACGCAGTATTTT
- TRBJ2-7 - TRBV28 CASSFRGRSAYEQYF TGTGCCAGCAGTTTTAGGGGCCGATCCGCCTACGAGCAGTACTTC
- TRBJ2-5 - TRBV2 CASRKTETQYF TGTGCCAGCAGGAAGACGGAGACCCAGTACTTC
TRBD2 TRBJ2-1 few TRBV6-2/TRBV6-3 CASSYSMAGGFYNEQFF TGTGCCAGCAGTTACTCGATGGCGGGAGGGTTCTACAATGAGCAGTTCTTC
- TRBJ1-5 few TRBV7-2 CASSLGPGSGNQPQHF TGTGCCAGCAGCTTAGGTCCTGGAAGTGGCAATCAGCCCCAGCATTTT